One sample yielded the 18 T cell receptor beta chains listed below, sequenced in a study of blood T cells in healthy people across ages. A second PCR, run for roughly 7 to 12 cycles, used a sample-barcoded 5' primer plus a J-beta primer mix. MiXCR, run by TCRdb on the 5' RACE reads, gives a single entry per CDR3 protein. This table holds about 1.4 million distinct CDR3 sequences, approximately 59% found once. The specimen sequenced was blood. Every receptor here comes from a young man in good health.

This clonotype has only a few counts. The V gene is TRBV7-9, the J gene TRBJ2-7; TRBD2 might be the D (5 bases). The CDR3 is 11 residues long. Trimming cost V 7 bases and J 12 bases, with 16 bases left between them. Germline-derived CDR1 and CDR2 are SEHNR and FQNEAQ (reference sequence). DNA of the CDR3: TGTGCCAGCACCGAGGCCGGGGATTGGTACTTC. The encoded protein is CASTEAGDWYF. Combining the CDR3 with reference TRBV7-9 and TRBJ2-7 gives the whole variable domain DTGVSQNPRHKITKRGQNVTFRCDPISEHNRLYWYRQTLGQGPEFLTYFQNEAQLEKSRLLSDRFSAERPKGSFSTLEIQRTEQGDSAMYLCASTEAGDWYFGPGTRLTVT.

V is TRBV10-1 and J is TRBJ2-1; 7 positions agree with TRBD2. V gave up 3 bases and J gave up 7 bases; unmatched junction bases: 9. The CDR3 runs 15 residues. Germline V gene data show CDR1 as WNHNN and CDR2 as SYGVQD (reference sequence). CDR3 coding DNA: TGCGCCAGCAGTGACAACGCGGGAGCCGTGAATGAGCAGTTCTTC. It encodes CASSDNAGAVNEQFF.

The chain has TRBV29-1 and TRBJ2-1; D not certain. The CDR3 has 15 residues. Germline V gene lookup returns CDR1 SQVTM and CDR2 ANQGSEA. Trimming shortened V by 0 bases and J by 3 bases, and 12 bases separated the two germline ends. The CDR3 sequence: CSVEESGKIYNEQFF. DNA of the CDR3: TGCAGCGTTGAAGAATCAGGCAAAATCTACAATGAGCAGTTCTTC.

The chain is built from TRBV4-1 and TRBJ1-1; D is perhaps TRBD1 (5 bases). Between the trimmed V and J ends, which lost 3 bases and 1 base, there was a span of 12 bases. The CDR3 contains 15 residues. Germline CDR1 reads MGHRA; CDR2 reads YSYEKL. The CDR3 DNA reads TGCGCCAGCAGCCAGATGACAAGGGGGAACACTGAAGCTTTCTTT. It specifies CASSQMTRGNTEAFF.

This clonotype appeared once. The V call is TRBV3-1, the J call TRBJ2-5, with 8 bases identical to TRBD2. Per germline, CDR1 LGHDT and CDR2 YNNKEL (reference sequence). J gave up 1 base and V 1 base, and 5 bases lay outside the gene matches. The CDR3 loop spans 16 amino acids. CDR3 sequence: CASSQAQTSGQETQYF. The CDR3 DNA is TGTGCCAGCAGCCAAGCCCAAACTAGCGGCCAAGAGACCCAGTACTTC.

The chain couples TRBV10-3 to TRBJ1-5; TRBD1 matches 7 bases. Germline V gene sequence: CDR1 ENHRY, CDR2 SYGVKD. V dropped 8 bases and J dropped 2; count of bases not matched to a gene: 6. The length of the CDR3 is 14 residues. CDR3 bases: TGTGCCATCGGATCGGGGACAGGCAATCAGCCCCAGCATTTT. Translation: CAIGSGTGNQPQHF.

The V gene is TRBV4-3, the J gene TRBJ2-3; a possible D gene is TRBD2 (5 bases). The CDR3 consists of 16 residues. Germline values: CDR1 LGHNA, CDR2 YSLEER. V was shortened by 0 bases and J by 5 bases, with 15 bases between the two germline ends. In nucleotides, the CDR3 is TGCGCCAGCAGCCAAGATCTTTCGAGGGCCGGAGATACGCAGTATTTT. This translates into CASSQDLSRAGDTQYF.

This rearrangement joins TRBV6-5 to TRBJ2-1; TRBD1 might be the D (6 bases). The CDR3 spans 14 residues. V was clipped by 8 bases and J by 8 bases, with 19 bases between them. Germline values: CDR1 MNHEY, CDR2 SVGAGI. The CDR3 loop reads CASQNGRGADEQFF. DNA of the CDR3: TGTGCCAGCCAAAATGGCAGGGGTGCGGATGAGCAGTTCTTC.

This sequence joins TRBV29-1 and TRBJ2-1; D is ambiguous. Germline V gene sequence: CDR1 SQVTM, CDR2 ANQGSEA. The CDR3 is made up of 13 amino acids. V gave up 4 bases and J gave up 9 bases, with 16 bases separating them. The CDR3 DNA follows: TGCAGCGTTGTGCTGTGGGGTTCGAGTGAGCAGTTCTTC. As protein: CSVVLWGSSEQFF.

CDR3 region: CASSSLALMNEQFF. DNA for the CDR3: TGTGCCAGCAGCTCACTAGCGTTAATGAATGAGCAGTTCTTC. The chain employs TRBV6-2 or TRBV6-3 and TRBJ2-1, with 7 bases identical to TRBD2. CDR3 size: 14 residues. V lost 6 bases, J lost 7 bases, and 9 bases stayed unmatched. Germline CDR1 MNHEY, CDR2 SVGEGT.

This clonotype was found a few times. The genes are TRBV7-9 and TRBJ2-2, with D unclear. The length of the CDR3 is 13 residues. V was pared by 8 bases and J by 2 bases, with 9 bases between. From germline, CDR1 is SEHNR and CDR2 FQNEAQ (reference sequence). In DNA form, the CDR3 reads TGTGCCAGCGGGTCTTTCAACACCGGGGAGCTGTTTTTT. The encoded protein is CASGSFNTGELFF. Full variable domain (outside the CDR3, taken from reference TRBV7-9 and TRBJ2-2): DTGVSQNPRHKITKRGQNVTFRCDPISEHNRLYWYRQTLGQGPEFLTYFQNEAQLEKSRLLSDRFSAERPKGSFSTLEIQRTEQGDSAMYLCASGSFNTGELFFGEGSRLTVL.

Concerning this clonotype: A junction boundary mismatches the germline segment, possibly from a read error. This CDR3 is CARSPERRQPQHF. As DNA, the CDR3 is TGTGCCCGCAGCCCCGAAAGGCGTCAGCCCCAGCATTTT. V and J are TRBV6-5 and TRBJ1-5, with no clear D. CDR1 is MNHEY, CDR2 SVGAGI, per germline. The CDR3 consists of 13 residues.

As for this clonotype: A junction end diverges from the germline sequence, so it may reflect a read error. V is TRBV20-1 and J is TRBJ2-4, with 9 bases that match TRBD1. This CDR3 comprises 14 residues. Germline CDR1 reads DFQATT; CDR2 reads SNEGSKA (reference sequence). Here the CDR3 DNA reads TGCAGTGCTAGTAGAGGACAGGGGAAGCACATTCGGTACTTC. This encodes CSASRGQGKHIRYF.

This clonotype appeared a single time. The CDR3 spells CSASSTSGDLEQYF. As DNA, the CDR3 is TGCAGTGCTAGCTCGACTAGCGGGGATCTCGAGCAGTACTTC. The chain uses TRBV20-1 and TRBJ2-7, with 11 bases identical to TRBD2. The V gene end was trimmed by 3 bases and the J gene end by 6 bases; junction bases not matched to a gene: 7. CDR1 and CDR2 (germline): DFQATT, SNEGSKA (reference sequence). The CDR3 consists of 14 residues.

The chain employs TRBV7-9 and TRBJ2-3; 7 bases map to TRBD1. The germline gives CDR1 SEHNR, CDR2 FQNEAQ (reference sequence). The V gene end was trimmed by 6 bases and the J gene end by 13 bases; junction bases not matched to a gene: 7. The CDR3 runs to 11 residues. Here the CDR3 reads CASRGDSLKYF. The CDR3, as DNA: TGTGCCAGCAGGGGGGACAGTTTAAAGTATTTT.

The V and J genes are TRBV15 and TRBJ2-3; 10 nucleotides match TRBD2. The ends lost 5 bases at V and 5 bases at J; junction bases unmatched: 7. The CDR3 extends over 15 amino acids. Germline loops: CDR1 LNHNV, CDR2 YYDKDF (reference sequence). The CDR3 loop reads CATSGVAGGGDTQYF. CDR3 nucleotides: TGTGCCACCAGCGGGGTAGCGGGAGGAGGAGATACGCAGTATTTT.

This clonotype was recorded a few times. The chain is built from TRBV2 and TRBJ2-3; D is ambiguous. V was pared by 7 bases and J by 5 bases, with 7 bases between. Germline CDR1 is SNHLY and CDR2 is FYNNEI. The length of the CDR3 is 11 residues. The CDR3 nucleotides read TGTGCCAGCAATCGGATAGATACGCAGTATTTT. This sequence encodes CASNRIDTQYF.

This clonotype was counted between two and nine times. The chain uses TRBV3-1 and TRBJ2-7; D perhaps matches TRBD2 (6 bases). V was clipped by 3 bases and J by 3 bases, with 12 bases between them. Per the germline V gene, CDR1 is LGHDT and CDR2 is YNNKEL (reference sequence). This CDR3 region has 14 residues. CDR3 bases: TGTGCCAGCAGCCAGTTCACGGGGGACTACGAGCAGTACTTC. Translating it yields CASSQFTGDYEQYF.